Listed here are 11 T cell receptor beta chains from one sample, sequenced in a study of early T cells in non-severe SARS-CoV-2 infection. TCRdb processed the 5' RACE reads anew with MiXCR; each CDR3 protein has one entry. The table shows more than 80,000 distinct CDR3 sequences, with about 15% occurring only once. The specimen was whole blood. These receptors all stem from an adult who was a healthcare worker with PCR-confirmed SARS-CoV-2 infection or an uninfected control (not recorded which).

The rearrangement joins TRBV6-1 to TRBJ2-7; TRBD1 matches 7 bases. Germline values: CDR1 MNHNS, CDR2 SASEGT. The CDR3 has 13 amino acids. V gave up 6 bases and J gave up 4 bases; unmatched junction bases: 6. CDR3 in amino acids: CASSRMGQYEQYF. The CDR3 DNA reads TGTGCCAGCAGCCGCATGGGACAGTACGAGCAGTACTTC.

This clonotype was observed a few times. This chain uses TRBV7-3 with TRBJ2-1; the D gene is possibly TRBD1 (7 bases). The V gene's germline CDR1 is SGHTA and CDR2 FQGTGA. The CDR3 is made up of 15 amino acids. Between the trimmed V and J ends, which lost 3 bases and 7 bases, there was a span of 16 bases. In nucleotides, the CDR3 is TGTGCCAGCAGCTTGTTGGAGGGGGCGATTAATGAGCAGTTCTTC. Translating gives CASSLLEGAINEQFF.

V gene TRBV19 combines with J gene TRBJ1-4; 9 positions agree with TRBD1. CDR1 and CDR2 (germline): LNHDA, SQIVND (reference sequence). V lost 7 bases to trimming and J lost 7 bases; unmatched junction nucleotides: 4. The CDR3 is 13 residues long. The CDR3 protein is CASMGQGGEKLFF. The DNA of the CDR3 is TGTGCCAGTATGGGACAGGGAGGTGAAAAACTGTTTTTT.

The chain recombines TRBV7-6 with TRBJ2-7, with D possibly TRBD1 on 5 matching bases. The CDR3 extends over 16 amino acids. The ends were cut back, 3 bases at V and 1 base at J, with 16 bases in the middle. CDR1 is SGHVS, CDR2 FNYEAQ, per germline. The CDR3 region has the DNA TGTGCCAGCAGCTTTAGCAACGTATCAGGGTCCTACGAGCAGTACTTC. Residues: CASSFSNVSGSYEQYF.

In its sample, this clonotype was seen a few times. The V call is TRBV28, the J call TRBJ2-3; the D gene is possibly TRBD1 (5 bases). V was cut by 7 bases and J by 3 bases, with 20 bases left in between. CDR3 length: 16 amino acids. CDR1 MDHEN and CDR2 SYDVKM come from the germline V gene. This chain's CDR3 is CASIHTIRDDTDTQYF. CDR3 nucleotides: TGTGCCAGCATCCACACAATCAGGGATGATACAGATACGCAGTATTTT. The full variable domain, in which reference TRBV28 and TRBJ2-3 provide the parts outside the CDR3, is DVKVTQSSRYLVKRTGEKVFLECVQDMDHENMFWYRQDPGLGLRLIYFSYDVKMKEKGDIPEGYSVSREKKERFSLILESASTNQTSMYLCASIHTIRDDTDTQYFGPGTRLTVL.

This clonotype was seen a few times. This rearrangement joins TRBV18 to TRBJ2-1; D remains ambiguous. The CDR3 loop spans 11 amino acids. Trimming shortened V by 2 bases and J by 9 bases, and 5 bases separated the two germline ends. Germline V lookup: CDR1 KGHSH, CDR2 LQKENI. The CDR3 region is CASSPGVEQFF. CDR3 coding DNA: TGTGCCAGCTCACCAGGGGTTGAGCAGTTCTTC. Combining the CDR3 with reference TRBV18 and TRBJ2-1 gives the whole variable domain NAGVMQNPRHLVRRRGQEARLRCSPMKGHSHVYWYRQLPEEGLKFMVYLQKENIIDESGMPKERFSAEFPKEGPSILRIQQVVRGDSAAYFCASSPGVEQFFGPGTRLTVL.

This clonotype was seen only a few times. CDR3 region: CASSPSLEYGYTF. The DNA for the CDR3 is TGTGCCAGCAGCCCAAGTCTTGAGTATGGCTACACCTTC. The genes are TRBV7-9 and TRBJ1-2; D gene ambiguous. CDR1 SEHNR and CDR2 FQNEAQ come from the germline V gene (reference sequence). The CDR3 is made up of 13 amino acids. The V gene lost 5 bases and the J gene lost 5 bases, with 12 bases spanning the gap.

The J gene is TRBJ2-4, the V gene TRBV20-1; the match to TRBD1 covers 11 bases. This CDR3 is 20 amino acids long. Germline CDR1 is DFQATT and CDR2 is SNEGSKA (reference sequence). The trim removed 3 bases at V and 0 bases at J, leaving 16 bases unmatched. In DNA, the CDR3 is TGCAGTGCTAGCGGGAGGCAGGACAGGGGGCTATCGATAGCCAAAAACATTCAGTACTTC. Its protein product is CSASGRQDRGLSIAKNIQYF.

This clonotype was found many times. The CDR3 here is CASSLQLAGVTGELFF. CDR3 DNA: TGTGCCAGCAGCTTACAACTAGCGGGGGTCACCGGGGAGCTGTTTTTT. V and J are TRBV7-7 and TRBJ2-2, with 11 bases identical to TRBD2. The CDR3 spans 16 residues. Germline V gene lookup returns CDR1 SSHAT and CDR2 FNYEAQ (reference sequence). The ends lost 2 bases at V and 4 bases at J; junction bases unmatched: 3.

The chain recombines TRBV12-3 or TRBV12-4 with TRBJ2-7; TRBD2 is a possible D gene (6 bases). The CDR3 spans 15 residues. V lost 6 bases, J lost 6 bases, and 21 bases lay in between. The CDR3, as DNA: TGTGCCAGCAGGCCCAGCGGGTCTCAAAGCGGCGAGCAGTACTTC. Protein: CASRPSGSQSGEQYF.

The table lists this clonotype with a few counts. The chain uses TRBV14 and TRBJ2-4, with 9 bases that match TRBD1. From germline, CDR1 is SGHDN and CDR2 FVKESK. The CDR3 extends over 17 amino acids. Trimming cost V 1 base and J 0 bases; bases outside gene matches: 4. As DNA, the CDR3 is TGTGCCAGCAGCCAAGTGACAGGGGGAATAGCCAAAAACATTCAGTACTTC. Residues: CASSQVTGGIAKNIQYF.